This T cell receptor (beta chain) stems from a study of CD8 T cells in Susac syndrome. Germline loops: CDR1 SSHAT, CDR2 FNYEAQ (reference sequence). The CDR3 loop spans 15 amino acids. Notes on this clonotype: Sequence at one end of the junction differs from germline and may be a read error.

Random hexamers served to reverse transcribe roughly 0.5 to 1 ug RNA. TCR beta CDR3 was amplified by immunoSEQ covering 54 Vbeta and 13 Jbeta. TCRdb itself ran the immunoSEQ multiplex PCR reads through MiXCR, one entry per CDR3 protein. The data show about 210,000 distinct CDR3 sequences, around 95% seen once. Sequencing of TCR beta was carried out in blood CD8+ and CD4+ T cells. Included as multiple sclerosis controls were treatment-naive patients who had stable or active relapsing-remitting disease. Negative isolation was used for CD8+ and CD4+ T cells and FACS enrichment for TEMRA cells. This TCR came from a human donor with multiple sclerosis. Material: CD4+ T cells from PBMCs. The gene calls are TRBV7-7 and TRBJ2-5, with 10 positions matching TRBD1. CDR3 nucleotides: TGTGCTAGCAGCTTAGACAGGGGGCGCAAAGAGACCCAGTACTTC. Its translation: CASSLDRGRKETQYF.